This T cell receptor beta chain was documented in a study of shared clonotypes between healthy human individuals. Overall study results and limits: Clonotypes not shared had lower generation probabilities than those common to all four donors. Incomplete sequencing of sorted subsets was indicated by rarefaction despite large depth.

Germline V CDR1 and CDR2: ENHRY, SYGVKD. CDR3 size: 14 residues. After removal of 2 bases from V and 4 bases from J, the junction contained 0 bases not matched to a gene. Original data processing: ImmunoSEQ only sent back junction sequences with no quality scores, so filtering was done differently. Some clones are missing from TCRdb's copy, which holds only in-frame ones; the method was immunoSEQ multiplex PCR. That table supplies the V and J calls and clone size; D and trimming were determined from the DNA. Altogether about 1 million clones are present, about 74% being singletons, with the ten largest covering approximately 1.5%. This clone has more than one count but fewer than ten. Its specificity is unknown. Caucasian adults living in Nashville, Tennessee, provided all samples.

The chain joins TRBV10-3 to TRBJ1-4; 8 bases are shared with TRBD1. Sequenced: memory CD4+ T cells sorted from blood. Regarding subset: CD45RA-negative fraction. This TCR was recovered from a man aged 18 to 29 in good health. Here the CDR3 DNA reads TGTGCCATCAGTGAGGACAGGGGTAATGAAAAACTGTTTTTT. It is translated as CAISEDRGNEKLFF.